A single sample is the source of the 21 T cell receptor beta chains below, sequenced in a study of cytomegalovirus exposure and HLA in healthy donors. PCR involved 60 Vbeta and 13 Jbeta primers. Data came from immunoSEQ multiplex PCR; TCRdb stores just in-frame clones and leaves some out. The sample shows some 190,000 clones, over 60% of them seen only once. The sequenced material came from PBMCs. These receptor sequences come from a woman under 40 in good health and CMV-seropositive.

V gene TRBV5-1 combines with J gene TRBJ1-2; D perhaps matches TRBD1 (6 bases). Trimming took 4 bases from V and 3 from J, leaving 13 bases between them. Germline CDR1 is SGHRS and CDR2 is YFSETQ. CDR3 length equals 14 residues. DNA of the CDR3: TGCGCCAGCAGCCAGGGAGGGGGGTACTATGGCTACACCTTC. This codes for CASSQGGGYYGYTF.

The chain couples TRBV2 to TRBJ2-3; 8 bases match TRBD2. This CDR3 comprises 13 residues. V gave up 6 bases and J gave up 5 bases; unmatched junction bases: 4. Germline CDR1 and CDR2: SNHLY and FYNNEI. Written as DNA, the CDR3 is TGTGCCAGCAGGACTAGCGCCCGAGATACGCAGTATTTT. As protein: CASRTSARDTQYF.

The chain joins TRBV2 to TRBJ2-7, with D unresolved. The germline CDR1 and CDR2 sequences are SNHLY and FYNNEI. Deletions cut 5 bases from V and 5 bases from J, with 16 bases between. The CDR3 totals 14 residues. The CDR3 loop reads CASSPYHLFDEQYF. CDR3 nucleotide sequence: TGTGCCAGCAGTCCCTACCACCTCTTCGACGAGCAGTACTTC.

This clone occurred once. The gene calls are TRBV5-1 and TRBJ1-5; D might be TRBD1 (5 bases). Trimming removed 3 bases from V and 3 bases from J, with 7 bases in between. This CDR3 spans 13 amino acids. CDR1 and CDR2 (germline): SGHRS, YFSETQ. CDR3 in amino acids: CASSWDFNQPQHF. The CDR3, as DNA: TGCGCCAGCAGCTGGGACTTCAATCAGCCCCAGCATTTT.

The CDR3 coding sequence is TGCGCCAGCAGCCAAGTCGGGGGACCCATCGACAATGAGCAGTTCTTC. It yields the protein CASSQVGGPIDNEQFF. The chain recombines TRBV4-1 with TRBJ2-1; TRBD2 might be the D (6 bases). Trimming left V 1 base short and J 5 bases short, with 15 bases between. CDR1 MGHRA and CDR2 YSYEKL come from the germline V gene. This CDR3 is built from 16 residues.

The genes are TRBV2 and TRBJ1-5, with TRBD1 matching over 9 bases. Germline V gives CDR1 SNHLY, CDR2 FYNNEI. This CDR3 is built from 14 residues. V lost 6 bases to trimming and J lost 6 bases; unmatched junction nucleotides: 6. This chain's CDR3 is CASRETGGFQPQHF. The CDR3 nucleotides read TGTGCCAGCAGGGAGACAGGGGGATTTCAGCCCCAGCATTTT.

The chain has TRBV28 and TRBJ1-1; no clear D. V lost 2 bases and J 5 bases, leaving 12 bases between the germline ends. The length of the CDR3 is 14 residues. Germline V gives CDR1 MDHEN, CDR2 SYDVKM. The CDR3 loop is CASSLGSPRTEAFF. The DNA of the CDR3 is TGTGCCAGCAGTTTAGGGTCCCCCAGGACTGAAGCTTTCTTT. The full variable domain, completed using reference TRBV28 and TRBJ1-1, is DVKVTQSSRYLVKRTGEKVFLECVQDMDHENMFWYRQDPGLGLRLIYFSYDVKMKEKGDIPEGYSVSREKKERFSLILESASTNQTSMYLCASSLGSPRTEAFFGQGTRLTVV.

This clone was found once. The chain combines TRBV7-6 with TRBJ1-3; the D gene is possibly TRBD1 (6 bases). Germline-derived CDR1 and CDR2 are SGHVS and FNYEAQ. The CDR3 loop spans 15 amino acids. V shed 5 bases and J shed 4 bases, with 15 bases lying between them. In DNA, the CDR3 is TGTGCCAGCAGCCGTACAGGGCTCGAAGGAAACACCATATATTTT. Amino acid sequence: CASSRTGLEGNTIYF.

This clone was seen more than once but under ten times. This CDR3 is also generated by other DNA sequences in the sample. The chain has TRBV6-5 and TRBJ1-5; 7 bases are shared with TRBD1. This CDR3 comprises 14 residues. After removal of 2 bases from V and 7 bases from J, the junction contained 5 bases not matched to a gene. CDR1 is MNHEY and CDR2 is SVGAGI in the germline V gene. This CDR3 is CASSYGQGGQPQHF. CDR3 bases: TGTGCCAGCAGTTACGGGCAGGGGGGCCAGCCCCAGCATTTT.

This clone appeared a single time. The CDR3 DNA reads as TGTGCCAGCAGCGCGACAGGGCCCGAGCAGTACTTC. Residues: CASSATGPEQYF. The chain has TRBV2 and TRBJ2-7; 7 bases are a match to TRBD1. The germline gives CDR1 SNHLY, CDR2 FYNNEI. J was trimmed by 6 bases and V by 6 bases; bases with no gene match: 5. The CDR3 is 12 amino acids.

CDR3 nucleotide sequence: TGTGCCAGCAGCTCCCCGAAGCTAGCGGGGGCATACAATGAGCAGTTCTTC. It specifies CASSSPKLAGAYNEQFF. The chain recombines TRBV7-2 with TRBJ2-1, with 10 nucleotides matching TRBD2. V dropped 4 bases and J dropped 4; count of bases not matched to a gene: 10. The CDR3 sequence is 17 residues long. Germline CDR1 SGHTA, CDR2 FQGNSA. The variable domain in full, completed from reference TRBV7-2 and TRBJ2-1, reads GAGVSQSPSNKVTEKGKDVELRCDPISGHTALYWYRQSLGQGLEFLIYFQGNSAPDKSGLPSDRFSAERTGGSVSTLTIQRTQQEDSAVYLCASSSPKLAGAYNEQFFGPGTRLTVL.

This clone is a singleton in its sample. This chain joins TRBV10-3 and TRBJ2-3; 8 bases are shared with TRBD2. Germline CDR1 ENHRY, CDR2 SYGVKD. J lost 0 bases, V lost 6 bases, and 11 bases had no gene match. This CDR3 spans 17 amino acids. The chain's CDR3 is CAIRSGGGYLSTDTQYF. The CDR3 nucleotides read TGTGCCATCAGAAGCGGGGGAGGCTACCTAAGCACAGATACGCAGTATTTT.

This clone was counted only a few times. The chain has TRBV6-1 and TRBJ2-3; D unclear. In germline, CDR1 is MNHNS, CDR2 SASEGT. This CDR3 comprises 11 residues. V gave up 8 bases and J gave up 6 bases, with 9 bases separating them. The DNA of the CDR3 is TGTGCCAGCGTCTATTGGGATACGCAGTATTTT. It specifies CASVYWDTQYF.

This clone was observed a few times. The chain uses TRBV6-5 and TRBJ1-1; no firm D call. CDR3 length: 13 residues. Trimming took off 7 bases at V and 7 bases at J, with 16 bases between the two ends. Germline CDR1 MNHEY, CDR2 SVGAGI. The DNA for the CDR3 is TGTGCCAGCATTCAGAGGTTATCAAGTGAAGCTTTCTTT. Encoded protein: CASIQRLSSEAFF.

The rearrangement links TRBV29-1 to TRBJ1-1, with 7 bases aligning to TRBD1. CDR3 length: 14 residues. CDR1 and CDR2 from the germline V gene are SQVTM and ANQGSEA. Trimming at V came to 7 bases and at J to 0 bases, leaving 8 bases not matched to a gene. CDR3 loop: CSAWDRPMNTEAFF. In DNA, the CDR3 is TGCAGCGCCTGGGACAGACCCATGAACACTGAAGCTTTCTTT.

The chain couples TRBV7-3 to TRBJ1-1; D remains unclear. Trimming took off 0 bases at V and 6 bases at J, with 14 bases between the two ends. CDR1 is SGHTA, CDR2 FQGTGA, per germline. The CDR3 spans 15 residues. The CDR3 bases are TGTGCCAGCAGCTTAACGTCCAGTGTGATCTCTGAAGCTTTCTTT. It specifies CASSLTSSVISEAFF.

The V call is TRBV5-1, the J call TRBJ2-1; D gene unclear. The length of the CDR3 is 14 residues. V was trimmed by 4 bases and J by 10 bases, leaving 18 bases between them. Germline assignment: CDR1 SGHRS and CDR2 YFSETQ. DNA of the CDR3: TGCGCCAGCAGCGCATTACCTCCTACTGCGGAGCAGTTCTTC. Encoded protein: CASSALPPTAEQFF.

This clone was found once. The chain combines TRBV9 with TRBJ1-5, with 7 bases identical to TRBD1. This CDR3 spans 14 amino acids. The germline gives CDR1 SGDLS, CDR2 YYNGEE. V trimming: 0 bases; J trimming: 12 bases; junction bases outside the gene matches: 9. The CDR3 here is CASSVGPVGDSQHF. CDR3 bases: TGTGCCAGCAGCGTAGGCCCCGTTGGGGACAGCCAGCATTTT.

J is TRBJ2-5 and V is TRBV2; D perhaps matches TRBD1 (5 bases). V gave up 6 bases and J gave up 0 bases, with 14 bases separating them. Germline V gives CDR1 SNHLY, CDR2 FYNNEI. There are 15 residues in the CDR3. CDR3 sequence: CASRYRLANQETQYF. As DNA, the CDR3 is TGTGCCAGCAGGTACAGGTTAGCTAACCAAGAGACCCAGTACTTC.

The gene calls are TRBV7-2 and TRBJ2-4; maybe TRBD1 (6 bases). Germline V lookup: CDR1 SGHTA, CDR2 FQGNSA. Trimming left V 4 bases short and J 2 bases short, with 21 bases between. The CDR3 is 18 residues long. The CDR3 sequence is CASSSRYRDTGSKNIQYF. DNA for the CDR3: TGTGCCAGCAGCTCCCGATATCGGGACACGGGCTCCAAAAACATTCAGTACTTC.

The CDR3 bases are TGTGCCAGCACCAAGAAGGGCAGGCCGGGGACTGAAGCTTTCTTT. The encoded protein is CASTKKGRPGTEAFF. The rearrangement uses TRBV28 and TRBJ1-1; no clear D. CDR1 is MDHEN and CDR2 is SYDVKM in the germline V gene. The CDR3 is 15 amino acids. Trimming took off 7 bases at V and 5 bases at J, with 20 bases between the two ends. The full variable domain, with the rest looked up from reference TRBV28 and TRBJ1-1, is DVKVTQSSRYLVKRTGEKVFLECVQDMDHENMFWYRQDPGLGLRLIYFSYDVKMKEKGDIPEGYSVSREKKERFSLILESASTNQTSMYLCASTKKGRPGTEAFFGQGTRLTVV.